This TCR beta chain was documented in a study of T-cell memory formation after mild COVID-19. Study at large: The study found TCR clusters largely donor specific.

Study-wide findings and caveats: That cross-reactive memory joined was suggested by some responding clones appearing in pre-infection memory. CD4/CD8 balance held among clones contracting day 15 to 85, and later expanders leaned CD4+.

A single record per CDR3 protein comes from TCRdb applying MiXCR to the 5' RACE reads. The table shows fewer than 250,000 distinct CDR3 sequences, with roughly 27% occurring only once. This clonotype was picked up a small number of times. Antigen: not known. Sequencing used PBMCs or a T cell subset sorted from them (not recorded which). This sequence was found in an adult woman who had mild COVID-19 (a few samples of this study predate the infection). Cell type and time point are not known.

This chain's CDR3 is CASSPPWGSTDTQYF. DNA of the CDR3: TGCGCCAGCAGCCCCCCGTGGGGAAGCACAGATACGCAGTATTTT. V gene TRBV5-1 combines with J gene TRBJ2-3, with D hard to call. V lost 4 bases to trimming and J lost 0 bases, with 12 bases between them. This CDR3 region has 15 residues. CDR1 is SGHRS and CDR2 is YFSETQ in the germline V gene.